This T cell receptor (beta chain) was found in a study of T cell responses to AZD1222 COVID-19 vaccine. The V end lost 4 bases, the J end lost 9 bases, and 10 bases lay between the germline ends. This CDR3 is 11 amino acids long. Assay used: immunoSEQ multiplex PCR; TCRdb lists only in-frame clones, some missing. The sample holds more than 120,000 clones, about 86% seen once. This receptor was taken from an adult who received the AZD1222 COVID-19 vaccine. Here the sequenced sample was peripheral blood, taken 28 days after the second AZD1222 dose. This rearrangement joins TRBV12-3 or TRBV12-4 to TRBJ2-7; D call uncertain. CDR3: CASSYRAGQYF. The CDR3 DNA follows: TGTGCCAGCAGTTATAGAGCTGGGCAGTACTTC.